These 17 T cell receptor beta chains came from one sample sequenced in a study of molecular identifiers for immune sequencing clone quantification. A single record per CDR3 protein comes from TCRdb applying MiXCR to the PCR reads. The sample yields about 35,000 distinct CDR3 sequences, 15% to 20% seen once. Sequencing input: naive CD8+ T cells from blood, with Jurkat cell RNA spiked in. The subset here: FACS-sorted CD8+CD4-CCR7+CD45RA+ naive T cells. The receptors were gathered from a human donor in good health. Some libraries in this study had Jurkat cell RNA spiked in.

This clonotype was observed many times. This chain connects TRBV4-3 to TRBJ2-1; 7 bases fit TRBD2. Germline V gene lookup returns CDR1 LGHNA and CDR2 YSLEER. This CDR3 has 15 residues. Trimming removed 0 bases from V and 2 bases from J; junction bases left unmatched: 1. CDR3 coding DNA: TGCGCCAGCAGCCAAGACAGCGGGGCCTACAATGAGCAGTTCTTC. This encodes CASSQDSGAYNEQFF.

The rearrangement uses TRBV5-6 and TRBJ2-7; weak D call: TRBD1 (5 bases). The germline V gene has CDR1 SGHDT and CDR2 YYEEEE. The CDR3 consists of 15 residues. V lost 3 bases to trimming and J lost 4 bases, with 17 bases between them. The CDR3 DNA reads TGTGCCAGCAGCTCAAACTCCAGGGTCTTGTACGAGCAGTACTTC. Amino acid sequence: CASSSNSRVLYEQYF.

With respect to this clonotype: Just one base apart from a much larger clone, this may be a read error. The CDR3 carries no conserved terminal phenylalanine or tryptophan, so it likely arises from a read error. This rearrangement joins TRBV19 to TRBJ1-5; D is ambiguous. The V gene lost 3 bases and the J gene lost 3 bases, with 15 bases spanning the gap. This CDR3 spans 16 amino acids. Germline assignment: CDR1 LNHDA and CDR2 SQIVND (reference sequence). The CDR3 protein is CASSMGFGEVNQPQHL. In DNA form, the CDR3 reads TGTGCCAGTAGTATGGGTTTCGGCGAGGTCAATCAGCCCCAGCATCTT.

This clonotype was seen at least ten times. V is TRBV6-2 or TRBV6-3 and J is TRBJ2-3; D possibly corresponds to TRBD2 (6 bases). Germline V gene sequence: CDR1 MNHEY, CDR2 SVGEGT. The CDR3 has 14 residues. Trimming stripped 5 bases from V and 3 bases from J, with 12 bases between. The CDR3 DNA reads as TGTGCCAGCAGTCCGGGACTTTTTACAGATACGCAGTATTTT. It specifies CASSPGLFTDTQYF.

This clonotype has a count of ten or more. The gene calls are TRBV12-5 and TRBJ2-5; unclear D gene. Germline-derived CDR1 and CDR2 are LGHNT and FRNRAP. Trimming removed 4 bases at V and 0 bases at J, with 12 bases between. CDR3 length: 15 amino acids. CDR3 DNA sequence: TGTGCTAGTGGTTCCACGTCGGAGTACCAAGAGACCCAGTACTTC. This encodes CASGSTSEYQETQYF.

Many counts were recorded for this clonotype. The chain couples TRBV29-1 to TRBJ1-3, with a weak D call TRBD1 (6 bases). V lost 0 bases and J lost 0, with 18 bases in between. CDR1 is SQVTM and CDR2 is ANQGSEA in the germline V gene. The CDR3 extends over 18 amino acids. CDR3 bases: TGCAGCGTTGAAGATCTTCGGAACAGGGCGAGCTCTGGAAACACCATATATTTT. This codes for CSVEDLRNRASSGNTIYF. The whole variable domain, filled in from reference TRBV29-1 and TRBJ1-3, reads SAVISQKPSRDICQRGTSLTIQCQVDSQVTMMFWYRQQPGQSLTLIATANQGSEATYESGFVIDKFPISRPNLTFSTLTVSNMSPEDSSIYLCSVEDLRNRASSGNTIYFGEGSWLTVV.

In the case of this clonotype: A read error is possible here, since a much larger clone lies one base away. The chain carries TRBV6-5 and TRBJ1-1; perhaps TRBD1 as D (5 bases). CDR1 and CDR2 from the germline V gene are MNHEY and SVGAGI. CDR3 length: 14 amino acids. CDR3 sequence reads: CASRNGGGNTEALF. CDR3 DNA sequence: TGTGCCAGCAGAAACGGGGGAGGGAACACTGAAGCTCTCTTT.

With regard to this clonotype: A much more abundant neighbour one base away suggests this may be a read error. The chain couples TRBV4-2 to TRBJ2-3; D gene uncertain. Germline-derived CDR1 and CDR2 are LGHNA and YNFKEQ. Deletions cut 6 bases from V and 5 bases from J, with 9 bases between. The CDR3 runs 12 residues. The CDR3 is CASRDQEDTQYF. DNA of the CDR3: TGTGCCAGCAGGGATCAGGAAGATACGCAGTATTTT.

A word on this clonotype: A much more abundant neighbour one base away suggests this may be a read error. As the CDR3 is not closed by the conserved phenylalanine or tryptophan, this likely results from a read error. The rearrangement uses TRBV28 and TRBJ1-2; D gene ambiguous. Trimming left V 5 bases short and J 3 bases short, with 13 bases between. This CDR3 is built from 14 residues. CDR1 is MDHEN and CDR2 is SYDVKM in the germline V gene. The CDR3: CASSLSTLHYGYTL. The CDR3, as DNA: TGTGCCAGCAGTCTTAGTACCCTCCACTATGGCTACACCCTC.

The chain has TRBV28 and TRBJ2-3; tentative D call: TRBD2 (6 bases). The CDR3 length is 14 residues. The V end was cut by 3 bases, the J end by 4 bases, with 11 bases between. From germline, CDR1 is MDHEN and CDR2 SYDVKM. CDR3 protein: CASSFTGLADTQYF. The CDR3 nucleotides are TGTGCCAGCAGTTTTACGGGACTGGCAGATACGCAGTATTTT. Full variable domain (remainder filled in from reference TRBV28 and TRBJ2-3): DVKVTQSSRYLVKRTGEKVFLECVQDMDHENMFWYRQDPGLGLRLIYFSYDVKMKEKGDIPEGYSVSREKKERFSLILESASTNQTSMYLCASSFTGLADTQYFGPGTRLTVL.

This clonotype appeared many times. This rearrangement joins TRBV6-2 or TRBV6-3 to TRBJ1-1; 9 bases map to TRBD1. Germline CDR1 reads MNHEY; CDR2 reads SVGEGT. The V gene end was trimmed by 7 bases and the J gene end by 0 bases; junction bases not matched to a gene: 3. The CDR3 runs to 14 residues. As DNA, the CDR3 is TGTGCCAGCAACGACAGGGGGATGAACACTGAAGCTTTCTTT. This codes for CASNDRGMNTEAFF.

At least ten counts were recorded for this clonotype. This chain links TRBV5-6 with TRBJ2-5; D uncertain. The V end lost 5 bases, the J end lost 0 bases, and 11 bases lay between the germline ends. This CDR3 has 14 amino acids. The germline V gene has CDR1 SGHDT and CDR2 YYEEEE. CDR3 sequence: CASRERVYQETQYF. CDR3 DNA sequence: TGTGCCAGCAGAGAGAGAGTGTACCAAGAGACCCAGTACTTC.

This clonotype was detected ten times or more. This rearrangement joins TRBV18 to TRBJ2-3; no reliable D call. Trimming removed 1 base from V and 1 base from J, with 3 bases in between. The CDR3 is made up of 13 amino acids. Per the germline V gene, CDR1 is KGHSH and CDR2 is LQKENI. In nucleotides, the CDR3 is TGTGCCAGCTCACCACAGGGCACAGATACGCAGTATTTT. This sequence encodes CASSPQGTDTQYF.

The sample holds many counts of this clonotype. This chain's CDR3 is CASSPGTGYTEAFF. CDR3 DNA sequence: TGCGCCAGCAGCCCAGGGACAGGGTACACTGAAGCTTTCTTT. V and J are TRBV5-1 and TRBJ1-1; 9 positions agree with TRBD1. V shed 4 bases, J shed 3 bases, and the junction held 4 bases outside the gene matches. The length of the CDR3 is 14 residues. Germline loops: CDR1 SGHRS, CDR2 YFSETQ.

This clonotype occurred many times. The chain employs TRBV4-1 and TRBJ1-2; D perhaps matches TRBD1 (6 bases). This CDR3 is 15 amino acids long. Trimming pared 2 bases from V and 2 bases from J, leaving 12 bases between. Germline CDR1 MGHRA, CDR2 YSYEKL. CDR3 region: CASSQLGTLNYGYTF. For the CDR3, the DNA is TGCGCCAGCAGCCAATTAGGGACACTGAACTATGGCTACACCTTC.

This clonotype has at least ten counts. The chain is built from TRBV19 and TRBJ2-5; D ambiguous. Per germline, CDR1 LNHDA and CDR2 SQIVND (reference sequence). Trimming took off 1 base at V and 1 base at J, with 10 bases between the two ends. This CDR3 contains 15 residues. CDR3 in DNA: TGTGCCAGTAGTATAGGAACTGCAGCCCAAGAGACCCAGTACTTC. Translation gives CASSIGTAAQETQYF.

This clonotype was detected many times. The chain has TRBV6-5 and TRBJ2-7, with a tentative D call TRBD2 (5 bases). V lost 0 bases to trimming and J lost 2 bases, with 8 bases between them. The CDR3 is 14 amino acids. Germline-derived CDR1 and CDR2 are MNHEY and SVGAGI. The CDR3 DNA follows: TGTGCCAGCAGTTACTCTCCCGGGGCCTACGAGCAGTACTTC. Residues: CASSYSPGAYEQYF.